The 18 T cell receptor beta chains given below trace back to one sample, sequenced in a study of T cells in Graves' hyperthyroidism and ophthalmopathy. RNA transcripts were the template for amplifying TCR beta CDR3 regions. Initially, a first-round RT-PCR of the TCR CDR3 employed the HTBI primer set. TCRdb recomputed calls from the multiplex PCR reads with MiXCR, one row per CDR3 protein. The sample has over 500,000 distinct CDR3 sequences, roughly 15% seen once. The sequencing input was blood. The receptors come from a woman between 40 and 55 years old with Graves' hyperthyroidism.

The genes are TRBV7-3 and TRBJ1-3; D gene ambiguous. The CDR3 consists of 15 residues. CDR1 is SGHTA, CDR2 FQGTGA, per germline. The V end lost 2 bases, the J end lost 0 bases, and 8 bases lay between the germline ends. The CDR3 DNA sequence: TGTGCCAGCAGCTTAGATCAGTCCTCTGGAAACACCATATATTTT. This encodes CASSLDQSSGNTIYF.

The V call is TRBV9, the J call TRBJ2-1; 10 nucleotides match TRBD1. The CDR3 sequence is 17 residues long. With 4 bases clipped from V and 5 bases from J, the junction kept 12 bases outside the gene matches. Germline V lookup: CDR1 SGDLS, CDR2 YYNGEE. The CDR3 DNA reads as TGTGCCAGCAGCTCGTTTTCCGGGACAGGGGCTAACAATGAGCAGTTCTTC. It yields the protein CASSSFSGTGANNEQFF.

Many counts were recorded for this clonotype. In DNA form, the CDR3 reads TGTGCCAGCAGCTCTGGACTAGCGGTCACAGATACGCAGTATTTT. Protein product: CASSSGLAVTDTQYF. The chain is built from TRBV13 and TRBJ2-3; TRBD2 agrees at 10 bases. V gave up 4 bases and J gave up 2 bases; unmatched junction bases: 3. This CDR3 region has 15 residues. From germline, CDR1 is PRHDT and CDR2 FYEKMQ (reference sequence).

In its sample, this clonotype was seen many times. This chain uses TRBV12-3 or TRBV12-4 with TRBJ1-1; TRBD1 is a possible D gene (5 bases). The CDR3 totals 12 residues. Trimming removed 7 bases from V and 5 bases from J, with 11 bases in between. CDR3 sequence (DNA): TGTGCCAGCACAACAGGTCGGACTGAAGCTTTCTTT. Translating gives CASTTGRTEAFF.

The sample holds many counts of this clonotype. The V call is TRBV18, the J call TRBJ2-7; the D gene is possibly TRBD2 (5 bases). This CDR3 is 14 amino acids long. CDR1 is KGHSH and CDR2 is LQKENI in the germline V gene. Trimming shortened V by 3 bases and J by 7 bases, and 16 bases separated the two germline ends. The CDR3 loop reads CASSPFSSLGEQYF. Written as DNA, the CDR3 is TGTGCCAGCTCACCTTTCTCTAGCCTCGGGGAGCAGTACTTC. Drawing the rest from reference TRBV18 and TRBJ2-7, the complete variable domain is NAGVMQNPRHLVRRRGQEARLRCSPMKGHSHVYWYRQLPEEGLKFMVYLQKENIIDESGMPKERFSAEFPKEGPSILRIQQVVRGDSAAYFCASSPFSSLGEQYFGPGTRLTVT.

The table lists this clonotype with a few counts. The chain uses TRBV24-1 and TRBJ2-1, with TRBD1 identical over 9 bases. Unmatched junction bases numbered 8, after V lost 6 bases and J lost 3 bases. The CDR3 runs to 16 residues. Germline lookup yields CDR1 KGHDR and CDR2 SFDVKD. The CDR3 sequence: CATSRSPGQGYNEQFF. The CDR3 DNA sequence: TGTGCCACCAGTCGGAGTCCGGGACAGGGCTACAATGAGCAGTTCTTC.

This clonotype was counted many times. The chain employs TRBV28 and TRBJ2-7; 10 bases agree with TRBD2. The CDR3 runs to 17 residues. Trimming removed 3 bases from V and 3 bases from J; junction bases left unmatched: 11. Per the germline V gene, CDR1 is MDHEN and CDR2 is SYDVKM. For the CDR3, the DNA is TGTGCCAGCAGTTTGATGGGTAGCGGGAGGAAAGACTACGAGCAGTACTTC. Its protein is CASSLMGSGRKDYEQYF.

This clonotype was counted ten times or more. V and J are TRBV5-1 and TRBJ2-2; D gene ambiguous. Trimming stripped 4 bases from V and 1 base from J, with 5 bases between. Germline V CDR1 and CDR2: SGHRS, YFSETQ. This CDR3 is 13 amino acids long. CDR3 sequence: CASSSRNTGELFF. The DNA of the CDR3 is TGCGCCAGCAGCAGTAGGAACACCGGGGAGCTGTTTTTT.

This chain joins TRBV18 and TRBJ2-5; D might be TRBD2 (5 bases). V was trimmed by 2 bases and J by 6 bases, leaving 13 bases between them. Germline V CDR1 and CDR2: KGHSH, LQKENI. The CDR3 is 14 residues long. CDR3 bases: TGTGCCAGCTCACCAGCCGGGAATCCACAGACCCAGTACTTC. This sequence encodes CASSPAGNPQTQYF.

This clonotype was observed a single time. With a much larger clone just one base away, this may be a read error. V gene TRBV5-1 combines with J gene TRBJ1-5, with D possibly TRBD1 on 6 matching bases. With 6 bases removed from V and 3 bases from J, the gap between germline ends came to 22 bases. CDR3 size: 17 residues. Germline CDR1 is SGHRS and CDR2 is YFSETQ. The CDR3 DNA reads TGCGCCAGCACAGGACAGTCTGTTATCACCGTCAATCAGCCCCAGCATTTT. This encodes CASTGQSVITVNQPQHF. Full variable domain (rest looked up from reference TRBV5-1 and TRBJ1-5): KAGVTQTPRYLIKTRGQQVTLSCSPISGHRSVSWYQQTPGQGLQFLFEYFSETQRNKGNFPGRFSGRQFSNSRSEMNVSTLELGDSALYLCASTGQSVITVNQPQHFGDGTRLSIL.

J is TRBJ2-1 and V is TRBV6-1, with 7 bases that match TRBD1. Germline V gene sequence: CDR1 MNHNS, CDR2 SASEGT. The V segment lost 3 bases and the J segment 2 bases; nucleotides outside the gene matches: 13. The CDR3 loop spans 18 amino acids. The CDR3 region is CASSDSGATGVPYNEQFF. CDR3 nucleotide sequence: TGTGCCAGCAGTGACTCCGGCGCCACAGGGGTCCCCTACAATGAGCAGTTCTTC.

In its sample, this clonotype was seen many times. The rearrangement uses TRBV5-1 and TRBJ2-1, with a weak D call TRBD2 (6 bases). Trimming took 4 bases from V and 0 from J, leaving 14 bases between them. The CDR3 spans 16 residues. The germline V gene has CDR1 SGHRS and CDR2 YFSETQ. The CDR3: CASSPSGGNSYNEQFF. In DNA, the CDR3 is TGCGCCAGCAGCCCATCTGGGGGGAACTCCTACAATGAGCAGTTCTTC.

V is TRBV14 and J is TRBJ2-7; no reliable D call. The CDR3 is made up of 13 amino acids. Trimming took off 0 bases at V and 2 bases at J, with 5 bases between the two ends. Germline CDR1 and CDR2: SGHDN and FVKESK. The DNA of the CDR3 is TGTGCCAGCAGCCAAGAATGGACCTACGAGCAGTACTTC. The encoded protein is CASSQEWTYEQYF. Full variable domain (rest looked up from reference TRBV14 and TRBJ2-7): EAGVTQFPSHSVIEKGQTVTLRCDPISGHDNLYWYRRVMGKEIKFLLHFVKESKQDESGMPNNRFLAERTGGTYSTLKVQPAELEDSGVYFCASSQEWTYEQYFGPGTRLTVT.

This clonotype was counted at least ten times. The chain carries TRBV6-2 or TRBV6-3 and TRBJ1-1; D might be TRBD1 (6 bases). Trimming shortened V by 6 bases and J by 8 bases, and 10 bases separated the two germline ends. CDR1 is MNHEY and CDR2 is SVGEGT in the germline V gene. The CDR3 covers 11 residues. The CDR3 here is CASRQGSEAFF. CDR3 coding DNA: TGTGCCAGCAGACAGGGTTCGGAAGCTTTCTTT.

In its sample, this clonotype was seen many times. At one boundary the junction diverges from the germline segment, which might be a read error. V usage is TRBV5-1 and J usage is TRBJ1-1; D gene unclear. The CDR3 is 13 amino acids. Germline V gene sequence: CDR1 SGHRS, CDR2 YFSETQ. CDR3 amino acids: CASSFGENTEAFF. The CDR3 bases are TGTGCCAGCAGTTTCGGGGAGAACACTGAAGCTTTCTTT.

This clonotype was seen many times. This sequence joins TRBV20-1 and TRBJ2-1; TRBD2 is a possible D gene (7 bases). Trimming removed 2 bases from V and 3 bases from J, with 11 bases in between. The CDR3 runs to 14 residues. CDR1 DFQATT and CDR2 SNEGSKA come from the germline V gene (reference sequence). CDR3 bases: TGCAGTGCTAGATGGGGGGGCATCTACAATGAGCAGTTCTTC. Protein: CSARWGGIYNEQFF.

This clonotype has at least ten counts. CDR3 in amino acids: CASSQSNQGQGSMNYGYTF. For the CDR3, the DNA is TGCGCCAGCAGCCAAAGCAATCAGGGACAGGGGAGTATGAACTATGGCTACACCTTC. The V and J genes are TRBV4-1 and TRBJ1-2, with TRBD1 matching 10 bases. The junction had 14 bases not matched to a gene; V was cut back by 2 bases and J by 2 bases. Germline-derived CDR1 and CDR2 are MGHRA and YSYEKL. The CDR3 sequence is 19 residues long.

This clonotype was recorded many times. V usage is TRBV28 and J usage is TRBJ2-7; 14 bases map to TRBD2. CDR1 is MDHEN and CDR2 is SYDVKM in the germline V gene. The CDR3 covers 16 residues. Germline trimming cut 6 bases from V and 3 bases from J; bases unmatched to any gene: 7. The CDR3 loop reads CASRPGLAGEYYEQYF. The CDR3 DNA is TGTGCCAGCAGACCGGGACTAGCGGGAGAGTACTACGAGCAGTACTTC.